These T cell receptor beta chains were read from a single sample in a study of shared clonotypes between healthy human individuals. Data came from immunoSEQ multiplex PCR; TCRdb stores just in-frame clones and leaves some out. The table lists about 2.1 million clones, over 85% of them singletons. The sequencing input was naive CD8+ T cells from PBMCs. The source of these receptors is a young man in good health. Some clones in this sample may be carry-over from other donors' samples. The CDR3 runs from the conserved cysteine through the conserved F or W. The order of the fields is V gene, D gene, J gene, clone size, CDR3 protein, CDR3 DNA. A D gene is named only where the DNA matches it firmly. Size is omitted from some rows. Given values are once, few, many or a class for expanded clones.

TRBV7-9	.	TRBJ1-1	few	CASSLVWTEAFF	TGTGCCAGCAGCTTAGTTTGGACTGAAGCTTTCTTT
TRBV9	.	TRBJ2-7	.	CASSVAPSPLYEQYF	TGTGCCAGCAGCGTAGCCCCTTCCCCCCTCTACGAGCAGTACTTC
TRBV9	.	TRBJ2-7	few	CASSVVDYEQYF	TGTGCCAGCAGCGTAGTAGACTACGAGCAGTACTTC
TRBV9	.	TRBJ2-7	.	CASSVAAASYEQYF	TGTGCCAGCAGCGTAGCGGCAGCCTCCTACGAGCAGTACTTC
TRBV4-2	TRBD2	TRBJ2-4	.	CASSQELAGEENIQYF	TGTGCCAGCAGCCAAGAGCTAGCGGGAGAGGAAAACATTCAGTACTTC
TRBV11-2	.	TRBJ2-7	.	CASSLGMSYEQYF	TGTGCCAGCAGCTTAGGAATGAGCTACGAGCAGTACTTC
TRBV9	TRBD2	TRBJ2-1	.	CASRAGGENNEQFF	TGTGCCAGCAGGGCGGGGGGAGAGAACAATGAGCAGTTCTTC
TRBV7-8	.	TRBJ2-5	.	CASSLVGRVETQYF	TGTGCCAGCAGCTTAGTAGGACGCGTCGAGACCCAGTACTTC
TRBV19	.	TRBJ1-1	.	CASRVRNTEAFF	TGTGCCAGTAGGGTCAGGAACACTGAAGCTTTCTTT
TRBV7-9	.	TRBJ2-7	.	CASSLGGTVYEQYF	TGTGCCAGCAGCTTAGGGGGGACGGTCTACGAGCAGTACTTC
TRBV18	TRBD1	TRBJ1-3	.	CASSPPKTGGDAGNTIYF	TGTGCCAGCTCACCACCGAAAACAGGGGGCGATGCTGGAAACACCATATATTTT
TRBV5-1	.	TRBJ1-1	.	CASSLGNRQSEAFF	TGCGCCAGCAGCCTGGGGAATCGACAGAGTGAAGCTTTCTTT
TRBV27	TRBD1	TRBJ1-2	once	CASSVTGGGIYGYTF	TGTGCCAGCAGTGTGACAGGGGGTGGAATATATGGCTACACCTTC
TRBV6-5	TRBD1	TRBJ2-7	.	CASKETGVLYEQYF	TGTGCCAGCAAAGAGACAGGGGTCCTCTACGAGCAGTACTTC
TRBV21-1	.	TRBJ1-1	.	CASQTGHVRRVQAFF	TGTGCCAGCCAAACCGGCCATGTTAGAAGGGTCCAAGCTTTCTTT